The rows below give T cell receptor beta chains drawn from one sample of a study of vaccination and CD4 T cells after COVID-19. TCRdb re-derived calls from the PCR reads in MiXCR, one entry per CDR3 protein. The sample lists roughly 9,800 distinct CDR3 sequences, 34% occurring once. These receptors' antigens are unknown. Sequencing used CD4+ T cells from blood, cultured in vitro. The receptors were gathered from a human donor in good health. CDR3s include the opening cysteine and the closing phenylalanine or tryptophan. D genes are given only for firm matches. Clone size appears in some rows only: once, few, many, or a class for an expanded clone.

- | TRBJ1-5 | once | TRBV24-1 | 13 | TGTGCCACCAGTGACGTACAGGGATCGCCCCAGCATTTT | CATSDVQGSPQHF
- | TRBJ1-4 | - | TRBV6-2/TRBV6-3 | 16 | TGTGCCAGCAGTTACTCTCCGGGGACAACTAATGAAAAACTGTTTTTT | CASSYSPGTTNEKLFF
TRBD2 | TRBJ2-1 | few | TRBV6-2/TRBV6-3 | 16 | TGTGCCAGCAGTTACTCGCCGGGACTAGCGGCATATGAGCAGTTCTTC | CASSYSPGLAAYEQFF
- | TRBJ2-3 | few | TRBV24-1 | 16 | TGTGCCACCAGTGATTTGCAAGCGGGCAGCACAGATACGCAGTATTTT | CATSDLQAGSTDTQYF
- | TRBJ2-4 | - | TRBV7-9 | 18 | TGTGCCAGCAGCTTAGTAGGCTCAGGGGAAGGGGCCAAAAACATTCAGTACTTC | CASSLVGSGEGAKNIQYF
- | TRBJ2-1 | few | TRBV7-2 | 11 | TGTGCCAGCAGCTTTTACAATGAGCAGTTCTTC | CASSFYNEQFF
TRBD2 | TRBJ2-1 | few | TRBV4-2 | 16 | TGTGCCAGCAGCCAAGATATAACTAGCGGATACAATGAGCAGTTCTTC | CASSQDITSGYNEQFF
- | TRBJ2-5 | few | TRBV5-6 | 14 | TGTGCCAGCAGCGGGGGAAGTCTCCAAGAGACCCAGTACTTC | CASSGGSLQETQYF
- | TRBJ2-7 | - | TRBV28 | 14 | TGTGCCAGTGGCTCGGGTGCGGGACAGTACGAGCAGTACTTC | CASGSGAGQYEQYF
TRBD2 | TRBJ2-1 | once | TRBV20-1 | 15 | TGCAGTGCGGACACTTCTAGCGGGAGGGGAAATGAGCAGTTCTTC | CSADTSSGRGNEQFF
- | TRBJ2-1 | - | TRBV6-4 | 13 | TGTGCCAGCAGTGACGAGACATACAATGAGCAGTTCTTC | CASSDETYNEQFF
- | TRBJ1-1 | - | TRBV10-3 | 15 | TGTACCATCAGTGACTACAGCAGGATGAACACTGAAGCTTTCTTT | CTISDYSRMNTEAFF
- | TRBJ1-6 | few | TRBV20-1 | 15 | TGCAGTGCTAGAGGGTACGTGGGGGGAAGTTCACCCCTCCACTTT | CSARGYVGGSSPLHF
- | TRBJ2-1 | - | TRBV20-1 | 14 | TGCAGTGGAGCGCTACCTAGCTCCTACAATGAGCAGTTCTTC | CSGALPSSYNEQFF
- | TRBJ2-3 | few | TRBV6-5 | 14 | TGTGCCAGCAGTTACGGTCCTAGCACAGATACGCAGTATTTT | CASSYGPSTDTQYF
TRBD2 | TRBJ2-5 | - | TRBV5-1 | 14 | TGCGCCAGCAGCGCCAGCGGGGACCAAGAGACCCAGTACTTC | CASSASGDQETQYF
- | TRBJ1-1 | - | TRBV27 | 14 | TGTGCCAGCAGTCGGGGACGGCTGAACACTGAAGCTTTCTTT | CASSRGRLNTEAFF
- | TRBJ2-2 | - | TRBV12-3/TRBV12-4 | 15 | TGTGCCAGCGCCCGCGCAGGGCAGAACACCGGGGAGCTGTTTTTT | CASARAGQNTGELFF
- | TRBJ1-2 | few | TRBV20-1 | 11 | TGCAGTGCTAGAGATGTGCTTGGCTACACCTTC | CSARDVLGYTF
- | TRBJ2-2 | few | TRBV7-9 | 16 | TGTGCCAGCAGCCCTGGGGGTCGCAGGGGTCACGGGGAGCTGTTTTTT | CASSPGGRRGHGELFF
- | TRBJ2-7 | - | TRBV7-9 | 12 | TGTGCCAGCAGCCTGGACTGGAACGAGCAGTACTTC | CASSLDWNEQYF
- | TRBJ1-2 | - | TRBV2 | 13 | TGTGCCAGCCAAGCCGGACAGAACTATGGCTACACCTTC | CASQAGQNYGYTF